Below are 18 T cell receptor beta chains sequenced from a single sample in a study of Graves' ophthalmopathy and Graves' hyperthyroidism. Transcripts of RNA were the source for amplifying TCR beta CDR3 regions. The workflow started with a first-round RT-PCR run with HTBI primers and then moved on to a second-round multiplex PCR. TCRdb reprocessed the multiplex PCR reads with MiXCR, giving one entry per CDR3 protein. The sample yields 350,000 to 400,000 distinct CDR3 sequences, about a sixth seen once. What was sequenced was peripheral blood. The receptors were sampled from a woman aged 18-29 years with Graves' ophthalmopathy.

This clonotype came up many times. The chain recombines TRBV2 with TRBJ1-2; D remains ambiguous. Germline CDR1 and CDR2: SNHLY and FYNNEI. CDR3 length equals 14 residues. V gave up 5 bases and J gave up 8 bases, with 18 bases separating them. DNA of the CDR3: TGTGCCAGCAGTCCCGTCGTAGGATTGGGGGGCTACACCTTC. Amino acids: CASSPVVGLGGYTF.

This clonotype was counted ten times or more. The J gene is TRBJ2-7, the V gene TRBV20-1; 7 bases fit TRBD1. This CDR3 region has 15 residues. CDR1 and CDR2 from the germline V gene are DFQATT and SNEGSKA (reference sequence). J gave up 2 bases and V 3 bases, and 10 bases lay outside the gene matches. CDR3 coding DNA: TGCAGTGCTAGGGACCGGACAGGCCGCACCTACGAGCAGTACTTC. Protein sequence: CSARDRTGRTYEQYF.

In its sample, this clonotype was seen many times. The chain carries TRBV29-1 and TRBJ1-1; the D gene is possibly TRBD1 (5 bases). This CDR3 contains 15 residues. Germline CDR1 is SQVTM and CDR2 is ANQGSEA. Trimming left V 4 bases short and J 3 bases short, with 18 bases between. The chain's CDR3 is CSVGPYQMGDTEAFF. CDR3 DNA: TGCAGCGTTGGTCCTTATCAAATGGGGGACACTGAAGCTTTCTTT.

At least ten counts were recorded for this clonotype. The V gene is TRBV12-3 or TRBV12-4, the J gene TRBJ2-4; D is undetermined. Trimming cost V 5 bases and J 8 bases, with 13 bases left between them. The CDR3 has 13 amino acids. The CDR3 sequence is CASSPRTGDIQYF. The CDR3 bases are TGTGCCAGCAGTCCCAGGACCGGAGACATTCAGTACTTC.

Only a few counts were recorded for this clonotype. The chain employs TRBV12-3 or TRBV12-4 and TRBJ1-1; D uncertain. V shed 7 bases and J shed 7 bases, with 16 bases lying between them. CDR3 length: 13 residues. CDR3 in amino acids: CASTLSVAFEAFF. Here the CDR3 DNA reads TGTGCCAGCACTTTGTCCGTCGCGTTTGAAGCTTTCTTT.

This chain joins TRBV7-8 and TRBJ2-5; 10 nucleotides align to TRBD2. Germline loops: CDR1 SGHVS, CDR2 FQNEAQ. J lost 1 base, V lost 4 bases, and 9 bases had no gene match. This CDR3 region has 17 residues. The CDR3 bases are TGTGCCAGCAGCTGGCCGGGTAGCGGGGGGTTCCAAGAGACCCAGTACTTC. It specifies CASSWPGSGGFQETQYF.

This clonotype appeared many times. The chain couples TRBV6-2 or TRBV6-3 to TRBJ2-7; D not certain. V was trimmed by 8 bases and J by 3 bases, leaving 8 bases between them. This CDR3 is built from 11 residues. CDR1 MNHEY and CDR2 SVGEGT come from the germline V gene. The CDR3 protein is CASGRVYEQYF. CDR3 nucleotide sequence: TGTGCCAGCGGACGGGTCTACGAGCAGTACTTC.

Ten or more counts support this clonotype. The gene calls are TRBV28 and TRBJ1-5; possibly TRBD1 for D (6 bases). Germline V CDR1 and CDR2: MDHEN, SYDVKM. This CDR3 comprises 16 residues. Trimming shortened V by 8 bases and J by 2 bases, and 19 bases separated the two germline ends. The CDR3 region is CASGILEGQRNQPQHF. The CDR3, as DNA: TGTGCCAGCGGGATCCTAGAAGGACAGCGCAATCAGCCCCAGCATTTT. The whole variable domain, remainder taken from reference TRBV28 and TRBJ1-5, is DVKVTQSSRYLVKRTGEKVFLECVQDMDHENMFWYRQDPGLGLRLIYFSYDVKMKEKGDIPEGYSVSREKKERFSLILESASTNQTSMYLCASGILEGQRNQPQHFGDGTRLSIL.

In DNA form, the CDR3 reads TGTGCCAGCAGTTACAAACCGGTATCTCTACAGGGGCGGCTTAGGACTGAAGCTTTCTTT. Protein product: CASSYKPVSLQGRLRTEAFF. This chain links TRBV6-2 or TRBV6-3 with TRBJ1-1; 7 positions match TRBD1. Per germline, CDR1 MNHEY and CDR2 SVGEGT. Germline trimming cut 2 bases from V and 5 bases from J; bases unmatched to any gene: 23. The CDR3 is made up of 20 amino acids.

This clonotype was recorded only once. This chain links TRBV6-5 with TRBJ1-1; 7 bases map to TRBD1. With 4 bases clipped from V and 10 bases from J, the junction kept 6 bases outside the gene matches. CDR1 MNHEY and CDR2 SVGAGI come from the germline V gene. CDR3 size: 12 residues. CDR3 bases: TGTGCCAGCAGTTTCGACAGGGCCGGAGCTTTCTTT. It specifies CASSFDRAGAFF.

This clonotype was counted ten times or more. The chain is built from TRBV7-2 and TRBJ2-7; D not resolved. The CDR3 covers 13 residues. Germline V lookup: CDR1 SGHTA, CDR2 FQGNSA. The V gene lost 0 bases and the J gene lost 6 bases, with 9 bases spanning the gap. The CDR3 DNA reads as TGTGCCAGCAGCTTAGCCGAAGGCGGCGAGCAGTACTTC. Amino acids: CASSLAEGGEQYF.

At least ten counts were recorded for this clonotype. The chain uses TRBV6-5 and TRBJ2-7; no reliable D call. The CDR3 has 16 amino acids. Germline CDR1 reads MNHEY; CDR2 reads SVGAGI. V lost 2 bases, J lost 0 bases, and 14 bases lay in between. The CDR3 spells CASSYDSVGSSYEQYF. In DNA, the CDR3 is TGTGCCAGCAGTTACGACTCTGTGGGTAGCTCCTACGAGCAGTACTTC.

This clonotype was detected ten times or more. This chain links TRBV6-1 with TRBJ1-6, with D hard to call. Trimming left V 6 bases short and J 7 bases short, with 10 bases between. Germline loops: CDR1 MNHNS, CDR2 SASEGT. The CDR3 extends over 13 amino acids. The CDR3 reads CASSPRINSPLHF. The CDR3 DNA reads as TGTGCCAGCAGCCCCCGAATCAATTCACCCCTCCACTTT.

This clonotype has a count of ten or more. The V gene is TRBV29-1, the J gene TRBJ2-5; 9 bases map to TRBD2. The ends lost 3 bases at V and 5 bases at J; junction bases unmatched: 4. The germline V gene has CDR1 SQVTM and CDR2 ANQGSEA. The CDR3 totals 13 residues. The CDR3 DNA reads TGCAGCGTTGAGTTAAGCGGGAGGGAGACCCAGTACTTC. Protein sequence: CSVELSGRETQYF. Full variable domain (remainder filled in from reference TRBV29-1 and TRBJ2-5): SAVISQKPSRDICQRGTSLTIQCQVDSQVTMMFWYRQQPGQSLTLIATANQGSEATYESGFVIDKFPISRPNLTFSTLTVSNMSPEDSSIYLCSVELSGRETQYFGPGTRLLVL.

In this sample, this clonotype turned up many times. This sequence joins TRBV29-1 and TRBJ1-2; D might be TRBD1 (5 bases). V was pared by 6 bases and J by 8 bases, with 16 bases between. The V gene's germline CDR1 is SQVTM and CDR2 ANQGSEA. CDR3 length: 12 residues. The CDR3 nucleotides are TGCAGCGTCGGGGCAGCGGATGGAGGCTACACCTTC. Protein sequence: CSVGAADGGYTF.

The chain uses TRBV2 and TRBJ1-1; D ambiguous. Per germline, CDR1 SNHLY and CDR2 FYNNEI. The V end was cut by 6 bases, the J end by 10 bases, with 15 bases between. The CDR3 covers 12 residues. For the CDR3, the DNA is TGTGCCAGCAGCCCATCTCGGGTAGTAGCTTTCTTT. Translation gives CASSPSRVVAFF.

This clonotype was seen repeatedly, ten times or more. The gene calls are TRBV19 and TRBJ1-2; D uncertain. V lost 7 bases and J 4 bases, leaving 19 bases between the germline ends. The CDR3 is made up of 15 amino acids. The germline gives CDR1 LNHDA, CDR2 SQIVND (reference sequence). This chain's CDR3 is CASNPQSGRFYGYTF. In nucleotides, the CDR3 is TGTGCCAGTAACCCCCAATCCGGGAGGTTCTATGGCTACACCTTC.

This clonotype was seen ten or more times. The chain carries TRBV6-2 or TRBV6-3 and TRBJ1-5; TRBD1 is a possible D gene (6 bases). The CDR3 is 16 amino acids. Germline loops: CDR1 MNHEY, CDR2 SVGEGT. Trimming removed 6 bases at V and 6 bases at J, with 21 bases between. In DNA, the CDR3 is TGTGCCAGCAGGCCCGCGTCCAGGGGCAATAGTCAGCCCCAGCATTTT. It is translated as CASRPASRGNSQPQHF.